The clone carrying this T cell receptor beta chain was seen more than once but under ten times. Germline values: CDR1 LGHNT, CDR2 FRNRAP. The CDR3 is made up of 17 amino acids. Trimming took 1 base from V and 5 from J, leaving 20 bases between them. The data stem from a study of cytomegalovirus exposure and HLA in healthy donors. PCR involved 60 Vbeta and 13 Jbeta primers. Only in-frame clones appear in the TCRdb table, and some are missing; sequencing was by immunoSEQ multiplex PCR. The sample lists about 210,000 clones; 70% to 80% were seen once. The sequence was collected from a male donor in good health and CMV-seropositive. Sample: PBMCs. The J gene is TRBJ1-1, the V gene TRBV12-5, with D possibly TRBD1 on 5 matching bases. The CDR3 region has the DNA TGTGCTAGTGGTTTGGGGACTCTGGGGGGGGTAGTAACTGAAGCTTTCTTT. It specifies CASGLGTLGGVVTEAFF.